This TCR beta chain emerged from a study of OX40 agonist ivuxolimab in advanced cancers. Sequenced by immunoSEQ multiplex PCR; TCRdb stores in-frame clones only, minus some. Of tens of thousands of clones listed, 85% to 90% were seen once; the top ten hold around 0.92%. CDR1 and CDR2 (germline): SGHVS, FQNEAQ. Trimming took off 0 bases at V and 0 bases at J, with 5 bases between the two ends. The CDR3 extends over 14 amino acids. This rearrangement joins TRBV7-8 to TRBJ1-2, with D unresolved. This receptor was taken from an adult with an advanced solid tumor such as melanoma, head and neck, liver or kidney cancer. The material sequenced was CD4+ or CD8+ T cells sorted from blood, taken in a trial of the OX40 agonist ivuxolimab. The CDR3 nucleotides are TGTGCCAGCAGCTTAGCGCCAGCTAACTATGGCTACACCTTC. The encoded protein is CASSLAPANYGYTF.